This TCR beta chain was documented in a study of spatial heterogeneity in lung cancer (dated by TCRdb to the late 2010s). Notes on the research overall: Beta-chain transcripts were consistently detected in greater numbers than alpha-chain transcripts, which likely reflected higher beta-chain transcript abundance. Nonsynonymous mutation counts, determined by whole-exome sequencing of tumor tissue, were related to TCR repertoire features. Both alpha and beta chains were TCR-sequenced in samples taken at surgery, namely 220 tumor regions, around 70 matched nontumor lung samples and around 53 PBMC samples. In non-small cell lung cancer, the study quantitatively compared TCR alpha and beta repertoires across several tumor regions, matched nontumor lung, and blood. In the raw uncorrected reads, each unique combination of TCR and UMI appeared on average more than ten times.

This clonotype was seen only a few times. The antigen this receptor binds is unknown. Per-base qualities were not stored, and no clone one base away is much larger. What the work shows at the level of the full study, not this receptor alone: Additional single-cell paired TCR alpha and beta sequencing was considered necessary to confirm, at a functional level, the hypothesis that regional TCRs recognize regional mutations. Ubiquitous expanded tumor TCRs were detected in blood more often at tumor resection than at routine follow-up.

V is reduced by 5 bases and J by 3 bases, leaving a spacing of 5 bases between them. There are 12 amino acids in the CDR3, from cysteine to phenylalanine inclusive. Solely the CDR3 DNA is kept, with 36 bases framed from the first base. The germline V gene provides CDR1 KGHDR and CDR2 SFDVKD. The time point label of this sample denotes: sample taken at primary tumor resection. TCR sequencing used whole RNA extracted from tumor and nontumor lung tissue, or from cryopreserved PBMC samples, without cell sorting. Samples were obtained from about 69 patients with early-stage, untreated non-small cell lung cancer from the lung TRACERx cohort. Only patients for whom sufficient RNA was available from at least two tumor regions were selected for TCR sequencing. Receptor libraries were prepared by 5' RACE. Sequencing instrument: NextSeq 500. In the TCR library protocol, a unique molecular identifier was attached to each TCR cDNA molecule so that PCR and sequencing errors could be corrected. The authors' analysis ran thus. Decombinator tools were used for TCR identification, UMI-based error correction and CDR3 extraction. Expanded TCRs were defined as those above a frequency of 2 per 1,000, corresponding to the top 1% of the tumor frequency distribution. Renyi diversity was computed with the R vegan package after each repertoire had been subsampled 100 times to 5,000 TCRs. CDR3 similarity networks were built from amino acid triplet string-kernel similarity, with CDR3s being connected when pairwise similarity was above 0.82. Using fastp at Q25 and MiXCR, TCRdb reprocessed the public reads and kept productive beta chains. Records with the same CDR3 protein are collapsed into one entry carrying the most frequent genes and DNA. The V and J calls were not made by the authors but by TCRdb's processing. This sample gives almost 75,000 distinct CDR3 sequences in total; approximately 12% of them show up just once. The ten largest clones add up to 7.2% of the sample.

This sequence was found in a male donor with early-stage non-small cell lung cancer. The chain is made from TRBV24-1 and TRBJ2-3, with an unclear D gene assignment. The sample in question was PBMCs, obtained at surgery. The bases read TGTGCCACCAGTGGCTGGACAGATACGCAGTATTTT. Its coded protein is CATSGWTDTQYF.